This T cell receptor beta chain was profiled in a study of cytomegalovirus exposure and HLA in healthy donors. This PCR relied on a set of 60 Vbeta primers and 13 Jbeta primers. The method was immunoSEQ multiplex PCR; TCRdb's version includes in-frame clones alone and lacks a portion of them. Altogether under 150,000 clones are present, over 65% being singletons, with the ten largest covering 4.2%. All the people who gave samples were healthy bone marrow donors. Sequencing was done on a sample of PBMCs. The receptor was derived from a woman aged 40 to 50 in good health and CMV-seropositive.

CDR3 residues: CASSTRTGSNEQFF. The CDR3 nucleotides are TGTGCCAGCAGCACCCGGACAGGTAGTAATGAGCAGTTCTTC. The chain combines TRBV7-2 with TRBJ2-1, with 7 bases fitting TRBD1. V gave up 5 bases and J gave up 7 bases; unmatched junction bases: 8. This CDR3 has 14 amino acids. Germline-derived CDR1 and CDR2 are SGHTA and FQGNSA.